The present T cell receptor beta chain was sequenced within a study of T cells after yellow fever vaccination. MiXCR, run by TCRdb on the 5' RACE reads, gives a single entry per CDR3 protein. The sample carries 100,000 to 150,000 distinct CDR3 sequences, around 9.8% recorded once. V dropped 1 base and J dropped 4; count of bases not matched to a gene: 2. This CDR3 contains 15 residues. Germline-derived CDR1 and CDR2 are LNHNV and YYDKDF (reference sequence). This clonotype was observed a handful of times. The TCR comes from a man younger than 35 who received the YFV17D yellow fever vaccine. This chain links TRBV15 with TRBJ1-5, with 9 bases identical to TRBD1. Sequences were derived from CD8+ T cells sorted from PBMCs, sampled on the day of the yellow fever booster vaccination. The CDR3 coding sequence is TGTGCCACCAGCAGAGTAGGGACAGGGAATCAGCCCCAGCATTTT. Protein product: CATSRVGTGNQPQHF.